This T cell receptor beta chain was identified in a study of blood T cell repertoires in COVID-19. Study-wide context: The study drew acute and convalescent COVID-19 samples from the United States, Italy and Spain. The analysed material was cDNA or gDNA that came from T cells, B-cell-depleted T cells, or PBMCs.

This clone is a singleton in its sample. In the authors' workflow: The assay estimated nucleated cells by amplifying reference gene primers. Data came from immunoSEQ multiplex PCR; TCRdb stores just in-frame clones and leaves some out. The V and J calls and clone size were taken over from that table, and D and trimming were inferred from the DNA. The sample gives tens of thousands of clones, around 79% of which show up once; around 3.2% is in the top ten. Germline V gene lookup returns CDR1 SGDLS and CDR2 YYNGEE. Deletions cut 6 bases from V and 1 base from J, with 11 bases between. The CDR3 spans 14 residues.

The V gene is TRBV9, the J gene TRBJ1-3, with D perhaps matching TRBD1 (5 bases). The specimen sequenced was peripheral blood. The receptor comes from a man between 60 and 75 years old with acute or convalescent COVID-19. CDR3 region: CASNPTASGNTIYF. CDR3 bases: TGTGCCAGCAACCCGACAGCATCTGGAAACACCATATATTTT.